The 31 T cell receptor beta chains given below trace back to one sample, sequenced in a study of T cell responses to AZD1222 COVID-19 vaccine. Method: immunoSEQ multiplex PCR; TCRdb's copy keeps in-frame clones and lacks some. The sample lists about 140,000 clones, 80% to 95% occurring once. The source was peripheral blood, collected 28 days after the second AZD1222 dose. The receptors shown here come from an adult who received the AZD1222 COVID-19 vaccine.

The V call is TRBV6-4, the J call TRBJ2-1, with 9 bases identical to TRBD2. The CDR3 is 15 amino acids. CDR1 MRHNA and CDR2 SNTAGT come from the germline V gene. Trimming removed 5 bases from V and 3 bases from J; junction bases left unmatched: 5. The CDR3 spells CASSPAGGGYNEQFF. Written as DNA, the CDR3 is TGTGCCAGCAGTCCAGCGGGAGGAGGCTACAATGAGCAGTTCTTC.

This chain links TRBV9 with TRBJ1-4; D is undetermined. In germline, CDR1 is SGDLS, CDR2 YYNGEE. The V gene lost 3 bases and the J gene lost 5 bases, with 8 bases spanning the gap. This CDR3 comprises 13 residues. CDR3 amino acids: CASSGQYNEKLFF. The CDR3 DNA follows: TGTGCCAGCAGCGGGCAGTACAATGAAAAACTGTTTTTT.

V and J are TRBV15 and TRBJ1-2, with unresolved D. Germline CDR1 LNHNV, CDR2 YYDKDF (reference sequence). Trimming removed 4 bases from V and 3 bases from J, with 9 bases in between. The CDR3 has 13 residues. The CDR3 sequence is CATSTGADYGYTF. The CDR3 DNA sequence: TGTGCCACCAGCACAGGTGCCGACTATGGCTACACCTTC.

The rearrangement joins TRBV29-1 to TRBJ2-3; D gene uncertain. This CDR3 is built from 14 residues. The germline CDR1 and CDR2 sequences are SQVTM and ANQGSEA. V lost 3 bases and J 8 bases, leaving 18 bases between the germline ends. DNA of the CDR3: TGCAGCGTTGACTCTAGGCCCGCCCCGGGTACGCAGTATTTT. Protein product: CSVDSRPAPGTQYF.

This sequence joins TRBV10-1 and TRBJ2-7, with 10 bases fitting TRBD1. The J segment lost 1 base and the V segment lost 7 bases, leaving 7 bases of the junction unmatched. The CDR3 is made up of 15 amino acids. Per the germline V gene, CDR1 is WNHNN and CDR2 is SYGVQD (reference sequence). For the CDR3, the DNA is TGCGCCAGCATCTTGGACAGGGGGTATTCCTACGAGCAGTACTTC. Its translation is CASILDRGYSYEQYF.

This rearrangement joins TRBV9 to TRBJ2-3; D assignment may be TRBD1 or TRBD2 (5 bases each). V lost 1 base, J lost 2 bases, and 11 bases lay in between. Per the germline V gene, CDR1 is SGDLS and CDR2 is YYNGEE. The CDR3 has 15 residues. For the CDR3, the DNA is TGTGCCAGCAGCGTATTCGGGACGACCACAGATACGCAGTATTTT. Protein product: CASSVFGTTTDTQYF.

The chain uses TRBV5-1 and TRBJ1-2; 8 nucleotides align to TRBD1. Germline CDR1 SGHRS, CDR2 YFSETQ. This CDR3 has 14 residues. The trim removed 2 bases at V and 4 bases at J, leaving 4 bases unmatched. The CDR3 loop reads CASSFGTGVYGYTF. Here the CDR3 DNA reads TGCGCCAGCAGCTTCGGGACAGGTGTCTATGGCTACACCTTC. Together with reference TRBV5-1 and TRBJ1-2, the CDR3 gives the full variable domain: KAGVTQTPRYLIKTRGQQVTLSCSPISGHRSVSWYQQTPGQGLQFLFEYFSETQRNKGNFPGRFSGRQFSNSRSEMNVSTLELGDSALYLCASSFGTGVYGYTFGSGTRLTVV.

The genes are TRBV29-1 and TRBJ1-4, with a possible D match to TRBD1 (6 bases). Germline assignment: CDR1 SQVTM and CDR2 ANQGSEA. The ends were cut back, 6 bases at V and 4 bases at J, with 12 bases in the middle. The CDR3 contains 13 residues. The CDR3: CSVRGQSNEKLFF. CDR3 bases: TGCAGCGTCCGCGGACAGAGTAATGAAAAACTGTTTTTT.

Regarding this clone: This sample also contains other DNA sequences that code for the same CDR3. The CDR3 sequence is CASSLAGGSTEAFF. CDR3 sequence (DNA): TGTGCCAGCAGCTTAGCTGGGGGCTCAACTGAAGCTTTCTTT. The gene calls are TRBV11-2 and TRBJ1-1, with D maybe TRBD1 (6 bases). Trimming pared 1 base from V and 5 bases from J, leaving 11 bases between. Germline V gives CDR1 SGHAT, CDR2 FQNNGV. The CDR3 has 14 residues.

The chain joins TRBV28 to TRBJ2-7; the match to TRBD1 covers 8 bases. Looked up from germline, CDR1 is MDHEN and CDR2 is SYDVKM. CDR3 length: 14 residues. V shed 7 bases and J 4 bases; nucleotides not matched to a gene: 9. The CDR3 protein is CASTDRGPFYEQYF. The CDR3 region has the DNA TGTGCCAGCACCGACAGGGGCCCTTTTTACGAGCAGTACTTC.

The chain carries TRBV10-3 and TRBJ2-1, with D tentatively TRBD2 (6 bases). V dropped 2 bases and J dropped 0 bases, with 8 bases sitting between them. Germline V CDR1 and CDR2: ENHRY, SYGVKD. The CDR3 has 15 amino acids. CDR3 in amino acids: CAISEGSGSYNEQFF. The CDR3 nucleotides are TGTGCCATCAGTGAGGGTAGCGGCTCCTACAATGAGCAGTTCTTC.

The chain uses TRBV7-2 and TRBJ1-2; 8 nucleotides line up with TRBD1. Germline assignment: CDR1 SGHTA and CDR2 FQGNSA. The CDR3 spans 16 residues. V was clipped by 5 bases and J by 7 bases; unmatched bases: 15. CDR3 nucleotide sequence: TGTGCCAGCAGCCCCAGGGGGCAGGGGGGGGGCTCTGGCTACACCTTC. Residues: CASSPRGQGGGSGYTF.

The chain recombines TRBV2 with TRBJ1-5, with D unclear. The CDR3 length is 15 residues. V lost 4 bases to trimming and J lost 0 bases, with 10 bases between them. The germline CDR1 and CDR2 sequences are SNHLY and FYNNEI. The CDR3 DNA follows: TGTGCCAGCAGTGTTGGTCGGAATAGCAATCAGCCCCAGCATTTT. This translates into CASSVGRNSNQPQHF.

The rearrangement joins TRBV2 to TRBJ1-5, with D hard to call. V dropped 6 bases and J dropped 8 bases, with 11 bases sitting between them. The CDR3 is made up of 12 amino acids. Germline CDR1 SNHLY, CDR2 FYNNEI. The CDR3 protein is CASRTRSEPQHF. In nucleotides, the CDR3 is TGTGCCAGCAGAACTAGGAGTGAGCCCCAGCATTTT.

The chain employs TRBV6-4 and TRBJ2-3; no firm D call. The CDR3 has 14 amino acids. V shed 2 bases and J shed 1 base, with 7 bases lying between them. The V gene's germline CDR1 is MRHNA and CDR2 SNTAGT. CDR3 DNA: TGTGCCAGCAGTGACGAAGTAGGCACAGATACGCAGTATTTT. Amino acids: CASSDEVGTDTQYF.

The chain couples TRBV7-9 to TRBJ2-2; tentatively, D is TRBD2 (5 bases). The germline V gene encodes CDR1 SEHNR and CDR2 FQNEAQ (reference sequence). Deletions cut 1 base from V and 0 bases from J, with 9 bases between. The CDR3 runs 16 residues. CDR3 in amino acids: CASSLESSPNTGELFF. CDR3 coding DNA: TGTGCCAGCAGCTTAGAATCTAGCCCGAACACCGGGGAGCTGTTTTTT.

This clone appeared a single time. CDR3 nucleotide sequence: TGTGCCAGCAGTGGGGGGGACAGGGGGTACAATGAGCAGTTCTTC. Translating gives CASSGGDRGYNEQFF. The chain links TRBV6-6 to TRBJ2-1, with 11 positions matching TRBD1. The CDR3 consists of 15 residues. The V and J ends lost 5 bases and 4 bases, in that order; junction bases with no gene match: 4. CDR1 is MNHNY, CDR2 SVGAGI, per germline (reference sequence).

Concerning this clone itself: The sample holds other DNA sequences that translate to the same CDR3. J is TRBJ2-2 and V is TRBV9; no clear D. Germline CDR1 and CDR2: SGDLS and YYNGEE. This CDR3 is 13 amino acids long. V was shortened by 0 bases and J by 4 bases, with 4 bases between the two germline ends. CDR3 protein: CASSVEGTGELFF. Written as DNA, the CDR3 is TGTGCCAGCAGCGTAGAGGGCACCGGGGAGCTGTTTTTT.

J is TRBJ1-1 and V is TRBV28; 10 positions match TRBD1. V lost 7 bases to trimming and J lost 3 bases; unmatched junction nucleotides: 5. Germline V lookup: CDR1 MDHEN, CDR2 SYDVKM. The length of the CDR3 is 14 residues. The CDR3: CASMRQGAYTEAFF. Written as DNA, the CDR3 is TGTGCCAGCATGCGACAGGGGGCTTACACTGAAGCTTTCTTT.

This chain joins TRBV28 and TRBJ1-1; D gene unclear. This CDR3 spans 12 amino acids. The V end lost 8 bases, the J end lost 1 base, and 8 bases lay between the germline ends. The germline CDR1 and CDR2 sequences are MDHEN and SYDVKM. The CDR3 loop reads CASGNPNTEAFF. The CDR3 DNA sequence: TGTGCCAGCGGCAACCCGAACACTGAAGCTTTCTTT.

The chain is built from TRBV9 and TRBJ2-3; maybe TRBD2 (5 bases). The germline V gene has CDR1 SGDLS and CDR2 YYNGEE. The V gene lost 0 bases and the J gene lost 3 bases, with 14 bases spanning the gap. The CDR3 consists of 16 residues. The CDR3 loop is CASSVAGFFKTDTQYF. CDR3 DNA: TGTGCCAGCAGCGTAGCGGGGTTCTTCAAGACAGATACGCAGTATTTT.

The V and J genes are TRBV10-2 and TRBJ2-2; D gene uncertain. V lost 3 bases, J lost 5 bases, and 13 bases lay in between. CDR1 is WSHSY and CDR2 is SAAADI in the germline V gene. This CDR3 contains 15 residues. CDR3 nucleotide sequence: TGCGCCAGCAGTGACCCTAGTACCATAACCGGGGAGCTGTTTTTT. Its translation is CASSDPSTITGELFF.

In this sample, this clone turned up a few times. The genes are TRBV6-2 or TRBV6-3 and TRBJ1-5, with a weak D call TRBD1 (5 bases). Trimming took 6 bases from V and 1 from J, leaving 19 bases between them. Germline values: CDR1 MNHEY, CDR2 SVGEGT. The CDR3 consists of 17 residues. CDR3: CASSDHLGAGSNQPQHF. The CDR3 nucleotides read TGTGCCAGCAGCGACCACCTCGGGGCTGGGAGCAATCAGCCCCAGCATTTT.

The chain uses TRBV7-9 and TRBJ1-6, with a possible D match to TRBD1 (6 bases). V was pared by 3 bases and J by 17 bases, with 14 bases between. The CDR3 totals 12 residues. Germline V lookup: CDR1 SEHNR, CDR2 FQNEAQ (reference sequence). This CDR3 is CASSFRDTSIHF. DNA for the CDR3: TGTGCCAGCAGCTTCCGGGACACCTCGATCCACTTT.

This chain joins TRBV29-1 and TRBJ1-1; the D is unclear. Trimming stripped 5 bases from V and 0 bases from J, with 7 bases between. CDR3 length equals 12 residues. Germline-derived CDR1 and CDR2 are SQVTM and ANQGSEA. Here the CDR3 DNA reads TGCAGCGTTCAGCTTCTGAACACTGAAGCTTTCTTT. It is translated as CSVQLLNTEAFF.

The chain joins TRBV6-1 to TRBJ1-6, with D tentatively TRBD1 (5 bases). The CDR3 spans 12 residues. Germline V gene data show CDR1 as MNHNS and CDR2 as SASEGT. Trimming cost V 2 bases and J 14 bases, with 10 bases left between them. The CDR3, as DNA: TGTGCCAGCAGTGAAAGGGGAAGCACCCTCCACTTT. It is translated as CASSERGSTLHF.

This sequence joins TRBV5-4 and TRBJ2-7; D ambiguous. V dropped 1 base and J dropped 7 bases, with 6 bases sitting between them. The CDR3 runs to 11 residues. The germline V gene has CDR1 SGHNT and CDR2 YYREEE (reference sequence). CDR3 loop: CASSLTEEQYF. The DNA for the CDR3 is TGTGCCAGCAGCTTGACGGAGGAGCAGTACTTC.

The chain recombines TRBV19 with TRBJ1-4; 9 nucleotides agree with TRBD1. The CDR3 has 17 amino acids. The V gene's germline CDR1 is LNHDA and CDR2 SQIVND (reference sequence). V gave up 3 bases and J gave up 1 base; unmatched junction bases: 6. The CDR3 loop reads CASSIGTGGGTNEKLFF. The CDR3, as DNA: TGTGCCAGTAGTATTGGTACAGGGGGCGGAACTAATGAAAAACTGTTTTTT. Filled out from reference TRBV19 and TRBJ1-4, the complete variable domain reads DGGITQSPKYLFRKEGQNVTLSCEQNLNHDAMYWYRQDPGQGLRLIYYSQIVNDFQKGDIAEGYSVSREKKESFPLTVTSAQKNPTAFYLCASSIGTGGGTNEKLFFGSGTQLSVL.

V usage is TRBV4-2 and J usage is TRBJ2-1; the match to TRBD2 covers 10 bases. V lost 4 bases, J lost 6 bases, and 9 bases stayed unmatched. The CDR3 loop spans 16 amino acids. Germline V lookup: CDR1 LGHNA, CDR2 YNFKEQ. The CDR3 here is CASSRDTSGKVNEQFF. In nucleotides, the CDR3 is TGTGCCAGCAGCCGAGATACTAGCGGGAAGGTCAATGAGCAGTTCTTC.

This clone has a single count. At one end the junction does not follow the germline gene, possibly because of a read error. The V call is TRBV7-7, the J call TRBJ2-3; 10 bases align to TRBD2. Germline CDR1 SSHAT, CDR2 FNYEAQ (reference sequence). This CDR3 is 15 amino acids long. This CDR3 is CASSSSSGSTDTQYF. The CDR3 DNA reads TGTGCTAGCAGCTCTTCTAGCGGGAGTACAGATACGCAGTATTTT.

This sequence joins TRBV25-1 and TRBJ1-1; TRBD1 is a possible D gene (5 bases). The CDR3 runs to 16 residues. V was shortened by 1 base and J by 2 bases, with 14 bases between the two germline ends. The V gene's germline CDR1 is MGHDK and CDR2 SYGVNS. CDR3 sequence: CASSEWGTRENTEAFF. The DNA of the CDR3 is TGTGCCAGCAGTGAATGGGGCACAAGGGAAAACACTGAAGCTTTCTTT.